This T cell receptor beta chain originates from a study of technical replicates of blood from a few donors. The V and J ends lost 5 bases and 7 bases, in that order; junction bases with no gene match: 11. Germline values: CDR1 SGHAT, CDR2 FQNNGV. The length of the CDR3 is 15 residues. The repertoire was sequenced with immunoSEQ multiplex PCR; TCRdb's copy has only in-frame clones and lacks some. The table lists approximately 100,000 clones, under 96% of them singletons, with around 0.2% in the top ten. This sequence joins TRBV11-2 and TRBJ1-2, with 9 bases that match TRBD1. The origin of this receptor is a human donor in good health. The sample consisted of T cells isolated from PBMCs. CDR3 sequence: CASSLSGTGISGYTF. For the CDR3, the DNA is TGTGCCAGCAGCCTTTCTGGGACAGGGATCTCTGGCTACACCTTC.